These 30 T cell receptor beta chains originate from one sample sequenced in a study of shared clonotypes between healthy human individuals. Only in-frame clones appear in the TCRdb table, and some are missing; sequencing was by immunoSEQ multiplex PCR. This table has over 800,000 clones, almost 95% appearing once. In the naive CD8 group, cells lacked CD45RO and were positively selected for CCR7, so terminally differentiated effector memory CD45RA+ cells were left out. Source material: naive CD8+ T cells sorted from blood. These receptors came from a man aged 25 to 40 in good health.

V is TRBV10-3 and J is TRBJ2-7; 9 positions match TRBD2. The CDR3 consists of 15 residues. Per germline, CDR1 ENHRY and CDR2 SYGVKD. After removal of 10 bases from V and 2 bases from J, the junction contained 12 bases not matched to a gene. CDR3 region: CATDRGLATTYEQYF. Written as DNA, the CDR3 is TGTGCCACAGATCGTGGACTAGCGACTACCTACGAGCAGTACTTC.

The chain recombines TRBV5-6 with TRBJ2-1; 12 nucleotides match TRBD2. This CDR3 contains 17 residues. From germline, CDR1 is SGHDT and CDR2 YYEEEE. The V segment lost 4 bases and the J segment 2 bases; nucleotides outside the gene matches: 7. The CDR3 DNA reads TGTGCCAGCAGCGATCAACTAGCGGGAGGTCCCTACAATGAGCAGTTCTTC. Translated, it gives CASSDQLAGGPYNEQFF.

The CDR3 is CASSAPLASGELFF. Written as DNA, the CDR3 is TGTGCCAGCAGCGCGCCCCTAGCGTCCGGGGAGCTGTTTTTT. The chain combines TRBV9 with TRBJ2-2, with D possibly matching TRBD2 (6 bases). CDR3 length: 14 residues. V lost 3 bases and J lost 6, with 12 bases in between. The V gene's germline CDR1 is SGDLS and CDR2 YYNGEE.

The rearrangement uses TRBV5-4 and TRBJ2-2, with 7 positions matching TRBD1. With 0 bases clipped from V and 2 bases from J, the junction kept 1 base outside the gene matches. CDR3 length: 15 residues. Germline V gene sequence: CDR1 SGHNT, CDR2 YYREEE (reference sequence). The CDR3 bases are TGTGCCAGCAGCTTGGGACAGGGAAACACCGGGGAGCTGTTTTTT. Its translation: CASSLGQGNTGELFF.

The V call is TRBV4-2, the J call TRBJ2-7; perhaps TRBD1 as D (6 bases). V was cut by 2 bases and J by 3 bases, with 11 bases left in between. The V gene's germline CDR1 is LGHNA and CDR2 YNFKEQ. The CDR3 extends over 14 amino acids. CDR3 in amino acids: CASSQMGHLYEQYF. CDR3 sequence (DNA): TGTGCCAGCAGCCAAATGGGACACCTCTACGAGCAGTACTTC.

J is TRBJ2-7 and V is TRBV27; no definite D call. Germline CDR1 and CDR2: MNHEY and SMNVEV (reference sequence). The V end lost 2 bases, the J end lost 2 bases, and 10 bases lay between the germline ends. This CDR3 has 14 residues. DNA for the CDR3: TGTGCCAGCAGTTTAAGTGAAAACGCCTACGAGCAGTACTTC. Translation gives CASSLSENAYEQYF.

The gene calls are TRBV27 and TRBJ2-1, with 10 bases aligning to TRBD2. The germline gives CDR1 MNHEY, CDR2 SMNVEV (reference sequence). The CDR3 loop spans 14 amino acids. The V and J ends lost 6 bases and 6 bases, in that order; junction bases with no gene match: 5. CDR3 bases: TGTGCCAGCAGCCCGGGACTAGCGCCCAATGAGCAGTTCTTC. Protein: CASSPGLAPNEQFF.

The sample holds one count of this clone. The sample has other DNA sequences that encode this CDR3 too. The chain links TRBV13 to TRBJ2-7; 7 nucleotides line up with TRBD1. This CDR3 spans 13 amino acids. CDR1 and CDR2 (germline): PRHDT, FYEKMQ (reference sequence). V trimming: 3 bases; J trimming: 2 bases; junction bases outside the gene matches: 1. The CDR3 loop is CASSLGTAYEQYF. The CDR3 bases are TGTGCCAGCAGCTTGGGGACAGCCTACGAGCAGTACTTC.

V is TRBV4-1 and J is TRBJ1-1; D ambiguous. The CDR3 has 17 amino acids. V was clipped by 1 base and J by 3 bases, with 18 bases between them. Germline V gene data show CDR1 as MGHRA and CDR2 as YSYEKL. The CDR3 region is CASSQAILLGIDTEAFF. CDR3 in DNA: TGCGCCAGCAGCCAAGCAATTTTACTTGGGATTGACACTGAAGCTTTCTTT.

This clone was seen a single time. V usage is TRBV30 and J usage is TRBJ1-1; D remains unclear. Germline assignment: CDR1 GTSNPN and CDR2 SVGIG (reference sequence). The CDR3 has 13 residues. Trimming stripped 0 bases from V and 2 bases from J, with 7 bases between. CDR3 protein: CAWSVLDNTEAFF. The CDR3 DNA follows: TGTGCCTGGAGTGTACTGGACAACACTGAAGCTTTCTTT. The full variable domain, completed using reference TRBV30 and TRBJ1-1, is SQTIHQWPATLVQPVGSPLSLECTVEGTSNPNLYWYRQAAGRGLQLLFYSVGIGQISSEVPQNLSASRPQDRQFILSSKKLLLSDSGFYLCAWSVLDNTEAFFGQGTRLTVV.

V is TRBV7-9 and J is TRBJ2-5; 13 bases map to TRBD2. Germline loops: CDR1 SEHNR, CDR2 FQNEAQ (reference sequence). The CDR3 has 17 residues. V shed 0 bases, J shed 4 bases, and the junction held 5 bases outside the gene matches. As DNA, the CDR3 is TGTGCCAGCAGCTTAGCCGGACTAGCGGGAGCGGGAGAGACCCAGTACTTC. Translation: CASSLAGLAGAGETQYF.

The rearrangement uses TRBV11-2 and TRBJ2-1; a possible D gene is TRBD2 (6 bases). Germline assignment: CDR1 SGHAT and CDR2 FQNNGV. V was pared by 0 bases and J by 0 bases, with 15 bases between. The CDR3 contains 18 residues. The CDR3 loop is CASSLDQLEGSSYNEQFF. As DNA, the CDR3 is TGTGCCAGCAGCTTAGATCAATTGGAGGGGAGCTCCTACAATGAGCAGTTCTTC.

This clone has at least ten counts. The chain has TRBV6-5 and TRBJ2-7; 9 bases align to TRBD1. Germline trimming cut 7 bases from V and 7 bases from J; bases unmatched to any gene: 14. Per the germline V gene, CDR1 is MNHEY and CDR2 is SVGAGI. The CDR3 extends over 15 amino acids. In DNA, the CDR3 is TGTGCCAGCAAAATGTTTTGGGACAGGGCTGATGAGCAGTACTTC. This encodes CASKMFWDRADEQYF.

On this clone itself: Distinct nucleotide sequences in the sample also encode this CDR3. The chain links TRBV11-2 to TRBJ2-7; D unresolved. Germline V gives CDR1 SGHAT, CDR2 FQNNGV. Trimming cost V 1 base and J 5 bases, with 6 bases left between them. The CDR3 spans 12 residues. Written as DNA, the CDR3 is TGTGCCAGCAGCTTAGTAGTCCACGAGCAGTACTTC. It is translated as CASSLVVHEQYF.

This clone is a singleton in its sample. This CDR3 is also generated by other DNA sequences in the sample. The V and J genes are TRBV27 and TRBJ2-2; no reliable D call. The germline V gene encodes CDR1 MNHEY and CDR2 SMNVEV (reference sequence). V gave up 3 bases and J gave up 5 bases, with 7 bases separating them. The CDR3 has 13 residues. CDR3 coding DNA: TGTGCCAGCAGTTTTGGGCGGACCGGGGAGCTGTTTTTT. It specifies CASSFGRTGELFF.

This sequence joins TRBV4-1 and TRBJ1-5; D is undetermined. CDR1 is MGHRA, CDR2 YSYEKL, per germline. The CDR3 has 14 residues. V was trimmed by 0 bases and J by 7 bases, leaving 10 bases between them. The CDR3 DNA is TGCGCCAGCAGCCAAGAGAGCGTCAGACAGCCCCAGCATTTT. Its protein product is CASSQESVRQPQHF.

This chain connects TRBV19 to TRBJ2-7; no firm D call. The V and J ends lost 4 bases and 2 bases respectively, with 12 bases between them. The germline CDR1 and CDR2 sequences are LNHDA and SQIVND (reference sequence). The CDR3 is made up of 14 amino acids. CDR3 sequence (DNA): TGTGCCAGTAGTAAGAGGCAGAACGCCTACGAGCAGTACTTC. Its protein is CASSKRQNAYEQYF.

Worth noting for this clone: The same CDR3 arises from other DNA sequences in this sample as well. The rearrangement joins TRBV19 to TRBJ2-2; D is unresolved. Germline V gene lookup returns CDR1 LNHDA and CDR2 SQIVND (reference sequence). The V end was cut by 3 bases, the J end by 4 bases, with 6 bases between. The CDR3 has 13 residues. This CDR3 is CASSIGSTGELFF. CDR3 in DNA: TGTGCCAGTAGTATTGGATCCACCGGGGAGCTGTTTTTT.

The genes are TRBV28 and TRBJ1-2, with D possibly matching TRBD1 (5 bases). The CDR3 is 14 residues long. V was pared by 6 bases and J by 5 bases, with 16 bases between. The germline V gene has CDR1 MDHEN and CDR2 SYDVKM. CDR3 in amino acids: CASRYPGLMYGYTF. CDR3 DNA: TGTGCCAGCAGGTACCCGGGGCTTATGTATGGCTACACCTTC.

The chain recombines TRBV12-5 with TRBJ2-7; TRBD2 is a possible D gene (6 bases). In germline, CDR1 is LGHNT, CDR2 FRNRAP. This CDR3 is 14 amino acids long. Trimming cost V 4 bases and J 2 bases, with 12 bases left between them. The CDR3 nucleotides are TGTGCTAGTGGTTCCGACGGGGGAGCCTACGAGCAGTACTTC. Protein: CASGSDGGAYEQYF.

The rearrangement links TRBV7-9 to TRBJ1-1; D is undetermined. Germline CDR1 is SEHNR and CDR2 is FQNEAQ (reference sequence). This CDR3 region has 16 residues. V was shortened by 2 bases and J by 1 base, with 14 bases between the two germline ends. CDR3 residues: CASSLYPGRSNTEAFF. CDR3 nucleotides: TGTGCCAGCAGCTTATACCCGGGGAGGTCGAACACTGAAGCTTTCTTT. Filled out from reference TRBV7-9 and TRBJ1-1, the complete variable domain reads DTGVSQNPRHKITKRGQNVTFRCDPISEHNRLYWYRQTLGQGPEFLTYFQNEAQLEKSRLLSDRFSAERPKGSFSTLEIQRTEQGDSAMYLCASSLYPGRSNTEAFFGQGTRLTVV.

The chain couples TRBV5-5 to TRBJ2-2; D not certain. The V gene lost 0 bases and the J gene lost 0 bases, with 12 bases spanning the gap. Germline CDR1 and CDR2: SGHKS and YYEKEE (reference sequence). This CDR3 spans 17 amino acids. The CDR3 loop reads CASSLVVLDANTGELFF. CDR3 DNA: TGTGCCAGCAGCTTGGTGGTTTTAGATGCGAACACCGGGGAGCTGTTTTTT.

The V gene is TRBV27, the J gene TRBJ1-1, with 7 bases that match TRBD1. The CDR3 runs 15 residues. J was trimmed by 2 bases and V by 2 bases; bases with no gene match: 5. Germline CDR1 is MNHEY and CDR2 is SMNVEV (reference sequence). CDR3 region: CASSLPDRVNTEAFF. DNA of the CDR3: TGTGCCAGCAGTTTACCTGACAGGGTCAACACTGAAGCTTTCTTT.

This chain uses TRBV27 with TRBJ2-7; 7 nucleotides match TRBD1. The ends lost 6 bases at V and 2 bases at J; junction bases unmatched: 7. The CDR3 sequence is 14 residues long. CDR1 is MNHEY, CDR2 SMNVEV, per germline (reference sequence). The CDR3 DNA reads TGTGCCAGCAGCCTTCAGGGACAGACCTACGAGCAGTACTTC. It is translated as CASSLQGQTYEQYF.

The chain recombines TRBV7-6 with TRBJ1-1; the D gene is possibly TRBD1 (6 bases). This CDR3 region has 15 residues. CDR1 and CDR2 from the germline V gene are SGHVS and FNYEAQ. V was cut by 5 bases and J by 1 base, with 14 bases left in between. CDR3 in DNA: TGTGCCAGCAGCGCCCGGACAGTAGGGAACACTGAAGCTTTCTTT. Its translation: CASSARTVGNTEAFF.

A single count supports this clone. The chain links TRBV4-3 to TRBJ2-1; 10 bases are shared with TRBD1. Germline trimming cut 4 bases from V and 4 bases from J; bases unmatched to any gene: 1. Germline V lookup: CDR1 LGHNA, CDR2 YSLEER. The CDR3 spans 14 residues. In DNA, the CDR3 is TGCGCCAGCAGCCCGGGACAGGGGTACAATGAGCAGTTCTTC. Amino acids: CASSPGQGYNEQFF.

The chain combines TRBV6-6 with TRBJ1-1; D gene ambiguous. The germline CDR1 and CDR2 sequences are MNHNY and SVGAGI (reference sequence). The CDR3 runs 12 residues. V lost 5 bases and J lost 5, with 9 bases in between. Written as DNA, the CDR3 is TGTGCCAGCAGTCATGAAGGAACTGAAGCTTTCTTT. This gives the protein CASSHEGTEAFF.

In DNA, the CDR3 is TGTGCCAGCAGTTTAGTAGAGACTGGGCAGCCCCAGCATTTT. It specifies CASSLVETGQPQHF. V and J are TRBV28 and TRBJ1-5; D is ambiguous. CDR3 length: 14 residues. Germline-derived CDR1 and CDR2 are MDHEN and SYDVKM. The V end lost 2 bases, the J end lost 7 bases, and 12 bases lay between the germline ends.

This chain joins TRBV4-3 and TRBJ2-3; 7 positions agree with TRBD1. This CDR3 region has 15 residues. J gave up 5 bases and V 4 bases, and 9 bases lay outside the gene matches. The V gene's germline CDR1 is LGHNA and CDR2 YSLEER. This CDR3 reads CASSPLGNRGDTQYF. In DNA form, the CDR3 reads TGCGCCAGCAGCCCTCTGGGTAACAGGGGAGATACGCAGTATTTT.

The genes are TRBV7-9 and TRBJ2-1; 9 bases are a match to TRBD2. The ends lost 1 base at V and 0 bases at J; junction bases unmatched: 4. Germline V gene data show CDR1 as SEHNR and CDR2 as FQNEAQ (reference sequence). CDR3 length: 17 residues. CDR3 loop: CASSLERGVFSYNEQFF. The CDR3 bases are TGTGCCAGCAGCTTAGAGCGGGGGGTTTTCTCCTACAATGAGCAGTTCTTC.